This section outlines one T cell receptor beta chain sequence together with its context. Its antigen is undetermined. The V end lost 3 bases, the J end lost 0 bases, and 7 bases lay between the germline ends. The germline V gene encodes CDR1 MGHDK and CDR2 SYGVNS. The CDR3 covers 14 residues. The sample belongs to a study of cytomegalovirus exposure and HLA in healthy donors. Overall study results and limits: A few chains tied to CMV proved CMV antigen-specific in vitro. For most subjects, TCR beta sequences were reported to predict HLA-A and HLA-B alleles with accuracy.

It was with 60 Vbeta and 13 Jbeta primers that the PCR ran. The repertoire was sequenced with immunoSEQ multiplex PCR; TCRdb's copy has only in-frame clones and lacks some. The repertoire includes about 130,000 clones, roughly 82% of them detected once, and 0.95% to 1.5% sits in the top ten. The sequence was obtained from a boy younger than 18 in good health and CMV-seronegative. The sequencing input was PBMCs. J is TRBJ2-3 and V is TRBV25-1, with unresolved D. This CDR3 reads CASSDVPSTDTQYF. In DNA form, the CDR3 reads TGTGCCAGCAGTGACGTTCCTAGCACAGATACGCAGTATTTT.